This TCR beta chain was sequenced during a study of blood T cell repertoires in COVID-19. Study at large: Researchers got acute and convalescent COVID-19 samples from the United States, Italy and Spain. T cells, B-cell-depleted T cells, or PBMCs supplied cDNA or gDNA.

Methods used by the authors: Estimation of nucleated cell counts was performed using reference gene primer amplification. Profiled with immunoSEQ multiplex PCR; TCRdb holds only in-frame clones, not every one. That table supplies the V and J calls and clone size; D and trimming were determined from the DNA. The repertoire holds roughly 150,000 clones, with 70% to 90% as singletons. CDR3 size: 16 residues. Trimming left V 0 bases short and J 8 bases short, with 19 bases between. In germline, CDR1 is MNHEY, CDR2 SVGAGI. Source material: peripheral blood. This chain joins TRBV6-5 and TRBJ1-2, with D perhaps TRBD1 (6 bases). This receptor was taken from a man between 50 and 59 years old who had recovered from COVID-19. The chain's CDR3 is CASSYSLGAAQGGYTF. In nucleotides, the CDR3 is TGTGCCAGCAGTTACTCGCTGGGGGCAGCCCAAGGAGGCTACACCTTC.